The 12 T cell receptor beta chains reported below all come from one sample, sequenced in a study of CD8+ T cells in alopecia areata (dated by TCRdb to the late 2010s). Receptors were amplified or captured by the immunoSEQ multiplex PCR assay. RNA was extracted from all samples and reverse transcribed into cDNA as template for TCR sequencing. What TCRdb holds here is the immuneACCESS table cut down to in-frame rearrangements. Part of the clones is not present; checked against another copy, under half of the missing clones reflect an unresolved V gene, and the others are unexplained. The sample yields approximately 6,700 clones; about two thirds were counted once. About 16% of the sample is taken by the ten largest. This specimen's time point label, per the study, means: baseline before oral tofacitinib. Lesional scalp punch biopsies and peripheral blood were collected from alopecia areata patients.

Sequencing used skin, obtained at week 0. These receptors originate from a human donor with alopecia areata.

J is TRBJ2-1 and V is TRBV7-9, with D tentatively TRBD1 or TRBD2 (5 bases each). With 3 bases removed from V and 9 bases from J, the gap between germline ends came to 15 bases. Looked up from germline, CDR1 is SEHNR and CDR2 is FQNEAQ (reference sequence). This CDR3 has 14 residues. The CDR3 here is CASSFGTPPGEQFF. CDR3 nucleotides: TGTGCCAGCAGCTTCGGGACGCCGCCGGGTGAGCAGTTCTTC. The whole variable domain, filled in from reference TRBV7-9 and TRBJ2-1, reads DTGVSQNPRHKITKRGQNVTFRCDPISEHNRLYWYRQTLGQGPEFLTYFQNEAQLEKSRLLSDRFSAERPKGSFSTLEIQRTEQGDSAMYLCASSFGTPPGEQFFGPGTRLTVL.

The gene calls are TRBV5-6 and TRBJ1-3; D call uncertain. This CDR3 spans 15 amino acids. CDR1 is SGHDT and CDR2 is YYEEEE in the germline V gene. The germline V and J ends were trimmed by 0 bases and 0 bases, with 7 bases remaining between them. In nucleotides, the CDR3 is TGTGCCAGCAGCTTGGATGTAGTCTCTGGAAACACCATATATTTT. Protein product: CASSLDVVSGNTIYF.

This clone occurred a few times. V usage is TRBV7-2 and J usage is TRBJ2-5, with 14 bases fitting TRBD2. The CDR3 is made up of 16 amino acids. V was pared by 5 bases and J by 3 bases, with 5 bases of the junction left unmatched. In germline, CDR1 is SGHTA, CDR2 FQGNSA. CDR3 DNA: TGTGCCAGCAGCCGGACTAGCGGGAGGCCCGAAGAGACCCAGTACTTC. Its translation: CASSRTSGRPEETQYF.

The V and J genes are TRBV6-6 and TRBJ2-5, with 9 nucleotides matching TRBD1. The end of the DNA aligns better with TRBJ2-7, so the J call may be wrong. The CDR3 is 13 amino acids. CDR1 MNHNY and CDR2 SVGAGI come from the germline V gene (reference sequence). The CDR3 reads CASSPDRGYEQYF. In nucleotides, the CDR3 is TGTGCCAGCAGCCCGGACAGGGGATACGAGCAGTACTTC.

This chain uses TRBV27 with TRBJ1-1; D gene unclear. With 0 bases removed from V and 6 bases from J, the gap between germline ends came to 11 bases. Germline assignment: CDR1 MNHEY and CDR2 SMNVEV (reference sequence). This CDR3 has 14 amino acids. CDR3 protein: CASSLSVADPEAFF. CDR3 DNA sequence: TGTGCCAGCAGTTTATCCGTGGCAGACCCTGAAGCTTTCTTT.

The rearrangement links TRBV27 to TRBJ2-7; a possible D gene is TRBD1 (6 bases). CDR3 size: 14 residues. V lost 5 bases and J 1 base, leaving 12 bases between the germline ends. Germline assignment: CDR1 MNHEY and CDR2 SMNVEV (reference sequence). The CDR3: CASSLDRRSYEQYF. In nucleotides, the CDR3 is TGTGCCAGCAGTCTAGACAGGCGTTCCTACGAGCAGTACTTC.

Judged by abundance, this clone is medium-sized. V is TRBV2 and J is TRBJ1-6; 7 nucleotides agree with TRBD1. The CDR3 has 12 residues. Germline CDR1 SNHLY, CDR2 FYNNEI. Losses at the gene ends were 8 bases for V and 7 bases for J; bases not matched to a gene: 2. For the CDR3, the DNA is TGTGCCAGCCGACAGGGAAATTCACCCCTCCACTTT. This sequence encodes CASRQGNSPLHF.

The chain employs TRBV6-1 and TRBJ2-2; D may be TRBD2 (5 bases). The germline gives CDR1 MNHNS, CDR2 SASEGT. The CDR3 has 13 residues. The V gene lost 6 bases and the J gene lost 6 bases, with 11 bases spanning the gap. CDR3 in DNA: TGTGCCAGCAGGCTCACTAGTGCCGGGGAGCTGTTTTTT. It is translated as CASRLTSAGELFF.

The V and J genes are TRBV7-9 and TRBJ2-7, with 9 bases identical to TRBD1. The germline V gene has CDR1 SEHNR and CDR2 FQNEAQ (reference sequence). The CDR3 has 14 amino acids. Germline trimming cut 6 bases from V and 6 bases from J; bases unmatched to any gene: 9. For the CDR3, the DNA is TGTGCCAGCAGGCTTAGCGCACAGGGGGCCGAGCAGTACTTC. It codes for CASRLSAQGAEQYF. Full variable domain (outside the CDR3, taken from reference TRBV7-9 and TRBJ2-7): DTGVSQNPRHKITKRGQNVTFRCDPISEHNRLYWYRQTLGQGPEFLTYFQNEAQLEKSRLLSDRFSAERPKGSFSTLEIQRTEQGDSAMYLCASRLSAQGAEQYFGPGTRLTVT.

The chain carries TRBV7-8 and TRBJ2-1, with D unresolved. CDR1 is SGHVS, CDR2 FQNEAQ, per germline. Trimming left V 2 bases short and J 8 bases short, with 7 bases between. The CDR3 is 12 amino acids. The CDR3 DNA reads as TGTGCCAGCAGCTTATTAGCTGATGAGCAGTTCTTC. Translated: CASSLLADEQFF.

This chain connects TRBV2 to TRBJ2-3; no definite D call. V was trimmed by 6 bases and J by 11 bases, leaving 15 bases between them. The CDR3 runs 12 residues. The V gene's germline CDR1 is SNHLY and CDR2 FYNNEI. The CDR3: CASSHDPRWQYF. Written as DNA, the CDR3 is TGTGCCAGCAGCCACGACCCGCGCTGGCAGTATTTT.

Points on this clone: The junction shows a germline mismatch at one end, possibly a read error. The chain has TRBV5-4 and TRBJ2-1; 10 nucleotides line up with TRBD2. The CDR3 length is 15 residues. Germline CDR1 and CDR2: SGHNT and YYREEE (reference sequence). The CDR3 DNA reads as TGTGCCAGTAGCTTGGACTGGACTAGCGGAAATGAGCAGTTCTTC. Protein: CASSLDWTSGNEQFF.